This TCR beta chain is drawn from a study of blood T cell repertoires in COVID-19. Study as a whole: The samples span acute and convalescent COVID-19 from the United States, Italy and Spain. Sources were T cells, B-cell-depleted T cells, or PBMCs; the material itself was cDNA or gDNA.

In the source study's methods: Nucleated cell counts were estimated from reference gene primer amplification. The method was immunoSEQ multiplex PCR; TCRdb's version includes in-frame clones alone and lacks a portion of them. The DNA gave D and trimming, while V, J and clone size come from that table. The sample yields about 290,000 clones, 85% seen once. This clone has just one count. This CDR3 has 13 residues. V was clipped by 5 bases and J by 2 bases, with 7 bases between them. The germline CDR1 and CDR2 sequences are SNHLY and FYNNEI. This clonotype was obtained from a woman between 50 and 59 years old with active or convalescent COVID-19. Sequenced material: peripheral blood. V usage is TRBV2 and J usage is TRBJ1-5; no reliable D call. CDR3 amino acids: CASSYGGNQPQHF. The DNA for the CDR3 is TGTGCCAGCAGTTACGGGGGCAATCAGCCCCAGCATTTT.